One sample yielded the 30 T cell receptor beta chains listed below, sequenced in a study of T cell responses to AZD1222 COVID-19 vaccine. Assay: immunoSEQ multiplex PCR; the TCRdb copy retains only in-frame clones and omits some. Of fewer than 150,000 clones in the sample, over 90% were seen once. The material sequenced was peripheral blood, taken on day 0 of AZD1222 vaccination. The receptors here all came from an adult in good health.

V is TRBV7-9 and J is TRBJ1-3; no reliable D call. The germline V and J ends were trimmed by 6 bases and 1 base, with 7 bases remaining between them. CDR3 length: 13 residues. CDR1 is SEHNR and CDR2 is FQNEAQ in the germline V gene (reference sequence). The CDR3 loop reads CASSLLSGNTIYF. The CDR3 DNA follows: TGTGCCAGCAGTCTCCTATCTGGAAACACCATATATTTT. The full variable domain, with the rest looked up from reference TRBV7-9 and TRBJ1-3, is DTGVSQNPRHKITKRGQNVTFRCDPISEHNRLYWYRQTLGQGPEFLTYFQNEAQLEKSRLLSDRFSAERPKGSFSTLEIQRTEQGDSAMYLCASSLLSGNTIYFGEGSWLTVV.

J is TRBJ1-3 and V is TRBV5-1; possibly TRBD1 for D (5 bases). V was trimmed by 2 bases and J by 0 bases, leaving 12 bases between them. The CDR3 covers 16 residues. The germline CDR1 and CDR2 sequences are SGHRS and YFSETQ. In DNA, the CDR3 is TGCGCCAGCAGCTTAGGGGACGTACTCTCTGGAAACACCATATATTTT. Translating gives CASSLGDVLSGNTIYF.

This sequence joins TRBV12-3 or TRBV12-4 and TRBJ1-5; a possible D gene is TRBD1 (6 bases). CDR3 size: 13 residues. V gave up 10 bases and J gave up 6 bases, with 16 bases separating them. DNA of the CDR3: TGTGCCACAGGGGTTGGGGCTATTCAGCCCCAGCATTTT. This codes for CATGVGAIQPQHF.

The V and J genes are TRBV6-5 and TRBJ1-2; 11 bases line up with TRBD1. Per the germline V gene, CDR1 is MNHEY and CDR2 is SVGAGI. The CDR3 is 14 amino acids. V was pared by 6 bases and J by 8 bases, with 8 bases of the junction left unmatched. The CDR3 DNA is TGTGCCAGCAGAAGGACAGGGGGCCGAGGGGGCTACACCTTC. As protein: CASRRTGGRGGYTF.

This sequence joins TRBV4-2 and TRBJ1-1, with TRBD1 matching over 8 bases. The CDR3 sequence is 16 residues long. The trim removed 1 base at V and 4 bases at J, leaving 8 bases unmatched. Germline CDR1 and CDR2: LGHNA and YNFKEQ. The DNA for the CDR3 is TGTGCCAGCAGCCAAGGAGAGTCAGGGGGCTCCACTGAAGCTTTCTTT. Protein sequence: CASSQGESGGSTEAFF.

The chain couples TRBV3-1 (or the pseudogene TRBV3-2) to TRBJ1-1, with D tentatively TRBD1 (5 bases). V was cut by 1 base and J by 5 bases, with 8 bases left in between. The CDR3 has 13 amino acids. CDR1 and CDR2 from the germline V gene are LGHDT and YNNKEL (reference sequence). CDR3 region: CASSQVEGTEAFF. CDR3 in DNA: TGTGCCAGCAGCCAAGTTGAGGGGACTGAAGCTTTCTTT.

V is TRBV4-1 and J is TRBJ1-3; no reliable D call. The CDR3 runs to 14 residues. Trimming pared 1 base from V and 4 bases from J, leaving 8 bases between. CDR1 MGHRA and CDR2 YSYEKL come from the germline V gene. CDR3 sequence: CASSQVSLGNTIYF. The DNA of the CDR3 is TGCGCCAGCAGCCAAGTTTCTCTGGGAAACACCATATATTTT.

The chain is built from TRBV7-3 and TRBJ2-3; 12 bases match TRBD2. The CDR3 totals 15 residues. Germline V lookup: CDR1 SGHTA, CDR2 FQGTGA. V lost 5 bases, J lost 6 bases, and 6 bases stayed unmatched. CDR3 protein: CASSRTSGGLDTQYF. As DNA, the CDR3 is TGTGCCAGCAGCCGTACTAGCGGGGGGTTGGATACGCAGTATTTT.

The CDR3 nucleotides read TGTGCCAGCAGTTACGGCGGGGGACGCACCGGGGAGCTGTTTTTT. It translates to CASSYGGGRTGELFF. V usage is TRBV6-5 and J usage is TRBJ2-2; 7 nucleotides agree with TRBD2. Trimming cost V 2 bases and J 4 bases; bases outside gene matches: 4. In germline, CDR1 is MNHEY, CDR2 SVGAGI. The CDR3 sequence is 15 residues long.

The chain couples TRBV30 to TRBJ1-1; D uncertain. V was shortened by 7 bases and J by 1 base, with 16 bases between the two germline ends. Germline CDR1 and CDR2: GTSNPN and SVGIG (reference sequence). The CDR3 spans 14 residues. The CDR3, as DNA: TGTGCCTCGACCCCCCCCCATACGAACACTGAAGCTTTCTTT. This gives the protein CASTPPHTNTEAFF.

J is TRBJ2-7 and V is TRBV2, with 8 bases fitting TRBD1. The CDR3 is made up of 14 amino acids. In germline, CDR1 is SNHLY, CDR2 FYNNEI. The trim removed 4 bases at V and 6 bases at J, leaving 8 bases unmatched. The CDR3 spells CASSVEDRVSEQYF. The CDR3 DNA follows: TGTGCCAGCAGTGTAGAGGACAGGGTCAGCGAGCAGTACTTC.

This rearrangement joins TRBV4-1 to TRBJ1-1; the D gene is possibly TRBD1 (6 bases). The V gene lost 3 bases and the J gene lost 11 bases, with 13 bases spanning the gap. CDR3 length: 12 amino acids. CDR1 is MGHRA, CDR2 YSYEKL, per germline. CDR3 region: CASSQNRERAFF. The CDR3 region has the DNA TGCGCCAGCAGCCAGAACAGGGAACGGGCTTTCTTT.

The chain carries TRBV7-8 and TRBJ2-1; weak D call: TRBD1 (6 bases). The germline V and J ends were trimmed by 1 base and 0 bases, with 7 bases remaining between them. Germline loops: CDR1 SGHVS, CDR2 FQNEAQ. The CDR3 extends over 15 amino acids. CDR3 sequence reads: CASSLDRVSYNEQFF. The CDR3 DNA is TGTGCCAGCAGCTTAGACAGGGTCTCCTACAATGAGCAGTTCTTC.

In this sample, this clone turned up a few times. The rearrangement uses TRBV29-1 and TRBJ2-1; TRBD1 aligns across 9 bases. After removal of 3 bases from V and 5 bases from J, the junction contained 2 bases not matched to a gene. Germline assignment: CDR1 SQVTM and CDR2 ANQGSEA. The CDR3 runs 13 residues. The CDR3 region is CSVERTGDNEQFF. CDR3 coding DNA: TGCAGCGTTGAGAGGACAGGGGACAATGAGCAGTTCTTC.

The rearrangement joins TRBV6-5 to TRBJ1-1; perhaps TRBD1 as D (6 bases). The germline gives CDR1 MNHEY, CDR2 SVGAGI. Trimming cost V 5 bases and J 1 base, with 8 bases left between them. This CDR3 has 13 residues. The DNA for the CDR3 is TGTGCCAGCAGTCCGGGACAGAACACTGAAGCTTTCTTT. Translated: CASSPGQNTEAFF.

The V gene is TRBV27, the J gene TRBJ1-4; D is possibly TRBD1 (5 bases). V was clipped by 6 bases and J by 4 bases, with 9 bases between them. There are 13 residues in the CDR3. Germline CDR1 reads MNHEY; CDR2 reads SMNVEV (reference sequence). CDR3 sequence: CASRDGGNEKLFF. In DNA form, the CDR3 reads TGTGCCAGCAGAGACGGGGGTAATGAAAAACTGTTTTTT.

The chain combines TRBV3-1 (or the pseudogene TRBV3-2) with TRBJ1-6; D remains ambiguous. Germline V CDR1 and CDR2: LGHDT, YNNKEL (reference sequence). The ends were cut back, 3 bases at V and 10 bases at J, with 7 bases in the middle. The CDR3 runs to 12 residues. This CDR3 is CASSQGYSPLHF. The CDR3 DNA sequence: TGTGCCAGCAGCCAGGGTTACTCACCCCTCCACTTT.

This clone occurred once. The rearrangement links TRBV2 to TRBJ1-4; D unclear. The V gene lost 6 bases and the J gene lost 0 bases, with 11 bases spanning the gap. The CDR3 sequence is 15 residues long. Germline CDR1 and CDR2: SNHLY and FYNNEI. In DNA, the CDR3 is TGTGCCAGCAGGGAAACTACCACAACTAATGAAAAACTGTTTTTT. It codes for CASRETTTTNEKLFF.

This clone occurred once. This rearrangement joins TRBV7-2 to TRBJ1-2; D gene uncertain. Trimming took 5 bases from V and 4 from J, leaving 17 bases between them. Germline V lookup: CDR1 SGHTA, CDR2 FQGNSA. This CDR3 has 15 residues. The CDR3 region is CASSNVDEGSYGYTF. The CDR3 coding sequence is TGTGCCAGCAGCAACGTGGATGAAGGGTCCTATGGCTACACCTTC.

V gene TRBV12-3 or TRBV12-4 combines with J gene TRBJ2-1, with D unclear. The CDR3 has 12 amino acids. V lost 7 bases, J lost 6 bases, and 10 bases lay in between. As DNA, the CDR3 is TGTGCCAGCACCAGACGGCCCAATGAGCAGTTCTTC. The encoded protein is CASTRRPNEQFF.

The genes are TRBV19 and TRBJ1-3, with TRBD1 as a possible D gene (5 bases). Germline CDR1 LNHDA, CDR2 SQIVND (reference sequence). The CDR3 is 14 amino acids. V was shortened by 9 bases and J by 3 bases, with 15 bases between the two germline ends. CDR3 DNA sequence: TGTGCCAGCAGGGATTTGTCTTTTGGAAACACCATATATTTT. Protein sequence: CASRDLSFGNTIYF.

CDR3 amino acids: CASSPTGTASGYTF. Here the CDR3 DNA reads TGTGCCAGCAGCCCTACCGGGACCGCAAGTGGCTACACCTTC. The chain carries TRBV11-2 and TRBJ1-2; D might be TRBD1 (5 bases). CDR3 length: 14 amino acids. CDR1 is SGHAT, CDR2 FQNNGV, per germline. V was pared by 5 bases and J by 7 bases, with 17 bases between.

J is TRBJ1-1 and V is TRBV6-1; D perhaps matches TRBD1 (5 bases). V lost 7 bases to trimming and J lost 2 bases, with 11 bases between them. Per the germline V gene, CDR1 is MNHNS and CDR2 is SASEGT. This CDR3 has 13 residues. CDR3 region: CASTGGGNTEAFF. DNA for the CDR3: TGTGCCAGCACCGGGGGGGGTAACACTGAAGCTTTCTTT.

The chain is built from TRBV18 and TRBJ1-5; no reliable D call. The V end lost 2 bases, the J end lost 3 bases, and 11 bases lay between the germline ends. Looked up from germline, CDR1 is KGHSH and CDR2 is LQKENI. This CDR3 contains 15 residues. CDR3 region: CASSPNGRDNQPQHF. In DNA, the CDR3 is TGTGCCAGCTCACCAAATGGACGGGACAATCAGCCCCAGCATTTT.

The chain combines TRBV10-1 with TRBJ2-5, with D perhaps TRBD1 or TRBD2 (6 bases each). Germline assignment: CDR1 WNHNN and CDR2 SYGVQD (reference sequence). Trimming left V 1 base short and J 2 bases short, with 11 bases between. There are 15 residues in the CDR3. The CDR3 coding sequence is TGCGCCAGCAGTGAGTGGGGGGCGTCACAAGAGACCCAGTACTTC. Amino acids: CASSEWGASQETQYF.

This rearrangement joins TRBV5-1 to TRBJ1-3; 7 bases are a match to TRBD1. The CDR3 is 14 amino acids. Per germline, CDR1 SGHRS and CDR2 YFSETQ. With V trimmed by 0 bases and J by 4 bases, 1 base remained unmatched. CDR3 amino acids: CASSLDRGGNTIYF. The CDR3 DNA reads as TGCGCCAGCAGCTTGGACAGGGGAGGAAACACCATATATTTT.

The chain combines TRBV13 with TRBJ1-4; D not certain. There are 15 residues in the CDR3. CDR1 is PRHDT, CDR2 FYEKMQ, per germline (reference sequence). The V and J ends lost 3 bases and 7 bases respectively, with 15 bases between them. The CDR3 DNA reads TGTGCCAGCAGCTTTAGAAGGGCCATGGGTGAAAAACTGTTTTTT. It codes for CASSFRRAMGEKLFF.

V and J are TRBV14 and TRBJ1-2, with 7 bases aligning to TRBD1. Trimming took 1 base from V and 7 from J; bases not matched to a gene: 6. Germline values: CDR1 SGHDN, CDR2 FVKESK. There are 14 residues in the CDR3. The CDR3 is CASSQVHRGFGYTF. The CDR3 DNA reads TGTGCCAGCAGCCAAGTCCACAGGGGATTTGGCTACACCTTC. Supplemented by reference TRBV14 and TRBJ1-2, the full variable domain reads EAGVTQFPSHSVIEKGQTVTLRCDPISGHDNLYWYRRVMGKEIKFLLHFVKESKQDESGMPNNRFLAERTGGTYSTLKVQPAELEDSGVYFCASSQVHRGFGYTFGSGTRLTVV.

V is TRBV19 and J is TRBJ2-1, with unresolved D. The V end lost 3 bases, the J end lost 6 bases, and 18 bases lay between the germline ends. The CDR3 is 16 residues long. Per germline, CDR1 LNHDA and CDR2 SQIVND (reference sequence). The CDR3 reads CASSISSITAANEQFF. The CDR3 bases are TGTGCCAGTAGTATCTCTTCCATCACAGCCGCCAATGAGCAGTTCTTC.

The chain is built from TRBV27 and TRBJ1-1, with D perhaps matching TRBD1 (5 bases). Per the germline V gene, CDR1 is MNHEY and CDR2 is SMNVEV (reference sequence). There are 15 residues in the CDR3. V was trimmed by 10 bases and J by 0 bases, leaving 18 bases between them. The CDR3 DNA follows: TGTGCCACGATGAGAAGGGGTTTCTTGAACACTGAAGCTTTCTTT. Its protein is CATMRRGFLNTEAFF.